These T cell receptor beta chains were read from a single sample in a study of T cell responses to AZD1222 COVID-19 vaccine. Sequenced by immunoSEQ multiplex PCR; TCRdb stores in-frame clones only, minus some. This repertoire shows 75,000 to 100,000 clones, roughly 92% found once; its top ten account for 10% to 15%. Sequences were derived from peripheral blood, sampled on day 0 of AZD1222 vaccination. These receptors all stem from an adult in good health. Each CDR3 is given with its conserved first and last residue. A D gene is named only where the DNA matches it firmly.

CDR3: CASSDRATKQETQYF
J: TRBJ2-5
length: 15
V: TRBV25-1
D: NA

CDR3: CASSSGSGNTIYF
J: TRBJ1-3
length: 13
V: TRBV19
D: NA

CDR3: CATSDVNQPQHF
J: TRBJ1-5
length: 12
V: TRBV24-1
D: NA

CDR3: CATSRVGGGEAFF
J: TRBJ1-1
length: 13
V: TRBV15
D: NA

CDR3: CASSSKGIGQPQHF
J: TRBJ1-5
length: 14
V: TRBV27
D: NA

CDR3: CASRSGGGYYEQYF
J: TRBJ2-7
length: 14
V: TRBV7-9
D: NA

CDR3: CASSQVQQVNEQFF
J: TRBJ2-1
length: 14
V: TRBV4-1
D: NA

CDR3: CASSLVTGALSGNTIYF
J: TRBJ1-3
length: 17
V: TRBV5-1
D: TRBD1

CDR3: CASSVTSNEQFF
J: TRBJ2-1
length: 12
V: TRBV2
D: NA

CDR3: CASSPHGRMNTEAFF
J: TRBJ1-1
length: 15
V: TRBV6-6
D: NA

CDR3: CASSPARDQPQHF
J: TRBJ1-5
length: 13
V: TRBV18
D: NA

CDR3: CASSEPGIGSNQPQHF
J: TRBJ1-5
length: 16
V: TRBV6-1
D: NA

CDR3: CAISESPGQGNSPLHF
J: TRBJ1-6
length: 16
V: TRBV10-3
D: TRBD1

CDR3: CASSPPPPSSYNEQFF
J: TRBJ2-1
length: 16
V: TRBV9
D: NA

CDR3: CASSNGQGVVETQYF
J: TRBJ2-5
length: 15
V: TRBV3-1/TRBV3-2
D: TRBD1

CDR3: CASSFVLAGGGQFF
J: TRBJ2-1
length: 14
V: TRBV28
D: TRBD2

CDR3: CASSDPGRVYGYTF
J: TRBJ1-2
length: 14
V: TRBV6-1
D: NA

CDR3: CASSQDIRAAGTRGYTF
J: TRBJ1-2
length: 17
V: TRBV3-1/TRBV3-2
D: NA

CDR3: CASSRGSSGRRELYEQYF
J: TRBJ2-7
length: 18
V: TRBV5-6
D: TRBD2

CDR3: CASNPGAGELFF
J: TRBJ2-2
length: 12
V: TRBV28
D: NA

CDR3: CASSRGTGAIFRGNQPQHF
J: TRBJ1-5
length: 19
V: TRBV27
D: TRBD1

CDR3: CASNTRDFSYEQYF
J: TRBJ2-7
length: 14
V: TRBV7-3
D: NA

CDR3: CASRETSGTGPYEQYF
J: TRBJ2-7
length: 16
V: TRBV10-2
D: NA

CDR3: CASSRVVNEKLFF
J: TRBJ1-4
length: 13
V: TRBV7-3
D: NA

CDR3: CASSMLFLSNQPQHF
J: TRBJ1-5
length: 15
V: TRBV19
D: NA

CDR3: CATSDYGTGLETQYF
J: TRBJ2-5
length: 15
V: TRBV24-1
D: TRBD1

CDR3: CASSLGTPYEQYF
J: TRBJ2-7
length: 13
V: TRBV5-1
D: NA

CDR3: CATSDFGLANQNEKLFF
J: TRBJ1-4
length: 17
V: TRBV24-1
D: NA

CDR3: CASSQVGGSGETQYF
J: TRBJ2-5
length: 15
V: TRBV4-3
D: TRBD2

CDR3: CASSYAGPETEAFF
J: TRBJ1-1
length: 14
V: TRBV6-2/TRBV6-3
D: NA

CDR3: CASSLRTSVEQFF
J: TRBJ2-1
length: 13
V: TRBV27
D: TRBD2

CDR3: CASSIFVPGELFF
J: TRBJ2-2
length: 13
V: TRBV27
D: NA

CDR3: CSVAGLASYEQYF
J: TRBJ2-7
length: 13
V: TRBV29-1
D: TRBD2

CDR3: CAWGTGRDFLKSQPLHF
J: TRBJ1-6
length: 17
V: TRBV30
D: NA

CDR3: CASSESLWVRPQHF
J: TRBJ1-5
length: 14
V: TRBV6-1
D: NA

CDR3: CASSSSDSYEQYF
J: TRBJ2-7
length: 13
V: TRBV11-3
D: NA